Below, 18 T cell receptor beta chains from the same sample are listed, as sequenced in a study of blood T cell repertoires in COVID-19. The repertoire was sequenced with immunoSEQ multiplex PCR; TCRdb's copy has only in-frame clones and lacks some. This table holds some 260,000 clones, around 84% found once. Sequenced sample: PBMCs or T cells enriched from blood (not recorded which). The source is a young man with acute COVID-19.

This clone turned up a few times. CDR3 amino acids: CASSRRGGTPQHF. CDR3 bases: TGTGCCAGCAGCCGTCGCGGGGGGACGCCCCAGCATTTT. The chain carries TRBV7-8 and TRBJ1-5, with D possibly TRBD1 on 5 matching bases. The V gene lost 5 bases and the J gene lost 9 bases, with 14 bases spanning the gap. CDR3 length: 13 amino acids. Per the germline V gene, CDR1 is SGHVS and CDR2 is FQNEAQ. Combining the CDR3 with reference TRBV7-8 and TRBJ1-5 gives the whole variable domain GAGVSQSPRYKVAKRGQDVALRCDPISGHVSLFWYQQALGQGPEFLTYFQNEAQLDKSGLPSDRFFAERPEGSVSTLKIQRTQQEDSAVYLCASSRRGGTPQHFGDGTRLSIL.

V gene TRBV7-8 combines with J gene TRBJ2-4, with D uncertain. V was cut by 4 bases and J by 6 bases, with 13 bases left in between. Germline V gives CDR1 SGHVS, CDR2 FQNEAQ. This CDR3 spans 14 amino acids. The CDR3 spells CASSSGLNRNIQYF. CDR3 DNA: TGTGCCAGCAGCTCTGGCCTCAACAGAAACATTCAGTACTTC.

The chain couples TRBV7-9 to TRBJ2-7; TRBD1 matches 10 bases. The germline V gene encodes CDR1 SEHNR and CDR2 FQNEAQ (reference sequence). V dropped 4 bases and J dropped 5; count of bases not matched to a gene: 8. This CDR3 spans 15 amino acids. DNA of the CDR3: TGTGCCAGCAGCTGGACCGGGACAGGGGATAACGAGCAGTACGTC. Its translation is CASSWTGTGDNEQYV.

This clone turned up a few times. The gene calls are TRBV7-3 and TRBJ2-1; D is ambiguous. The length of the CDR3 is 14 residues. The germline gives CDR1 SGHTA, CDR2 FQGTGA. Deletions cut 2 bases from V and 4 bases from J, with 9 bases between. The CDR3 DNA reads as TGTGCCAGCAGCTTAGCTGGCAGTTACAATGAGCAGTTCTTC. Translation gives CASSLAGSYNEQFF.

The genes are TRBV6-5 and TRBJ2-2, with TRBD2 matching over 7 bases. The germline CDR1 and CDR2 sequences are MNHEY and SVGAGI. V was pared by 6 bases and J by 5 bases, with 9 bases of the junction left unmatched. The CDR3 spans 15 residues. In nucleotides, the CDR3 is TGTGCCAGCAGCATCACCGCCGGGGGGACCGGGGAGCTGTTTTTT. Its translation: CASSITAGGTGELFF.

This chain links TRBV19 with TRBJ1-1; 8 bases are shared with TRBD1. The CDR3 runs to 14 residues. In germline, CDR1 is LNHDA, CDR2 SQIVND (reference sequence). The V gene end was trimmed by 7 bases and the J gene end by 1 base; junction bases not matched to a gene: 5. CDR3 sequence: CASNAGTGNTEAFF. The DNA for the CDR3 is TGTGCCAGTAATGCCGGGACAGGGAACACTGAAGCTTTCTTT.

The rearrangement links TRBV5-8 to TRBJ1-5; D may be TRBD1 (5 bases). Germline CDR1 SGHTS, CDR2 YDEGEE. With 7 bases removed from V and 2 bases from J, the gap between germline ends came to 7 bases. CDR3 length: 12 residues. The CDR3 DNA reads as TGTGCCAGCGGCAGGGGCAATCAGCCCCAGCATTTT. Amino acid sequence: CASGRGNQPQHF.

CDR3 sequence reads: CASSVGSDSPLHF. The CDR3 DNA is TGTGCCAGCAGCGTAGGGTCGGATTCACCCCTCCACTTT. The chain combines TRBV9 with TRBJ1-6; D is ambiguous. This CDR3 has 13 residues. Looked up from germline, CDR1 is SGDLS and CDR2 is YYNGEE. V was cut by 0 bases and J by 8 bases, with 6 bases left in between. Variable domain in full (rest from reference TRBV9 and TRBJ1-6): DSGVTQTPKHLITATGQRVTLRCSPRSGDLSVYWYQQSLDQGLQFLIQYYNGEERAKGNILERFSAQQFPDLHSELNLSSLELGDSALYFCASSVGSDSPLHFGNGTRLTVT.

V usage is TRBV7-9 and J usage is TRBJ2-5, with 9 bases aligning to TRBD2. The CDR3 has 15 amino acids. Germline V CDR1 and CDR2: SEHNR, FQNEAQ (reference sequence). Losses at the gene ends were 4 bases for V and 5 bases for J; bases not matched to a gene: 8. The CDR3 sequence: CASSSTGLAWETQYF. As DNA, the CDR3 is TGTGCCAGCAGCTCCACGGGACTAGCTTGGGAGACCCAGTACTTC.

The rearrangement links TRBV28 to TRBJ1-4, with a possible D match to TRBD1 (6 bases). Deletions cut 3 bases from V and 6 bases from J, with 17 bases between. The germline V gene encodes CDR1 MDHEN and CDR2 SYDVKM. There are 16 residues in the CDR3. The CDR3 DNA reads TGTGCCAGCAGTTTGCCACAGGGACATTGGGATGAAAAACTGTTTTTT. Its translation is CASSLPQGHWDEKLFF.

The J gene is TRBJ1-2, the V gene TRBV29-1, with 11 nucleotides matching TRBD1. There are 15 residues in the CDR3. CDR1 is SQVTM and CDR2 is ANQGSEA in the germline V gene. V lost 0 bases, J lost 7 bases, and 7 bases stayed unmatched. In DNA form, the CDR3 reads TGCAGCGTTGAAGATTTTAGGACAGGGGGCCTTGGCTACACCTTC. This encodes CSVEDFRTGGLGYTF.

The V call is TRBV20-1, the J call TRBJ2-1; D gene unclear. CDR1 is DFQATT and CDR2 is SNEGSKA in the germline V gene (reference sequence). V dropped 5 bases and J dropped 3 bases, with 2 bases sitting between them. The CDR3 totals 10 residues. The CDR3, as DNA: TGCAGTGCTTACTACAATGAGCAGTTCTTC. As protein: CSAYYNEQFF.

The V and J genes are TRBV19 and TRBJ1-3; unclear D gene. The germline V gene encodes CDR1 LNHDA and CDR2 SQIVND (reference sequence). The CDR3 covers 14 residues. V lost 6 bases to trimming and J lost 4 bases, with 13 bases between them. CDR3 bases: TGTGCCAGTAGCAAGGGAGGGCAGGGAAACACCATATATTTT. This sequence encodes CASSKGGQGNTIYF.

V is TRBV6-5 and J is TRBJ2-6; no clear D gene. The CDR3 sequence is 14 residues long. From germline, CDR1 is MNHEY and CDR2 SVGAGI. V was pared by 4 bases and J by 0 bases, with 4 bases between. The chain's CDR3 is CASSSYSGANVLTF. CDR3 sequence (DNA): TGTGCCAGCAGTTCGTACTCTGGGGCCAACGTCCTGACTTTC.

This chain joins TRBV19 and TRBJ1-5; D unresolved. There are 14 residues in the CDR3. Trimming left V 1 base short and J 7 bases short, with 11 bases between. The germline gives CDR1 LNHDA, CDR2 SQIVND (reference sequence). CDR3 sequence: CASSIGHSRQPQHF. The CDR3 DNA reads as TGTGCCAGTAGTATAGGACACTCTCGCCAGCCCCAGCATTTT.

The chain uses TRBV28 and TRBJ1-5; D not certain. V was trimmed by 4 bases and J by 6 bases, leaving 7 bases between them. The CDR3 consists of 12 residues. The germline V gene has CDR1 MDHEN and CDR2 SYDVKM. CDR3 in amino acids: CASSSTPQPQHF. The CDR3 nucleotides read TGTGCCAGCAGTTCGACACCTCAGCCCCAGCATTTT.

This clone is a singleton in its sample. The chain combines TRBV7-2 with TRBJ2-6, with TRBD1 matching over 8 bases. The CDR3 sequence is 16 residues long. The germline V gene encodes CDR1 SGHTA and CDR2 FQGNSA. Trimming cost V 5 bases and J 0 bases; bases outside gene matches: 3. CDR3 sequence reads: CASSQGQASGANVLTF. In nucleotides, the CDR3 is TGTGCCAGCAGCCAGGGACAGGCCTCTGGGGCCAACGTCCTGACTTTC.

The rearrangement links TRBV7-9 to TRBJ1-1, with 8 bases that match TRBD1. Germline-derived CDR1 and CDR2 are SEHNR and FQNEAQ (reference sequence). V dropped 5 bases and J dropped 3; count of bases not matched to a gene: 8. The CDR3 covers 15 residues. The CDR3: CASSAGLTGDTEAFF. CDR3 sequence (DNA): TGTGCCAGCAGCGCCGGATTGACAGGGGACACTGAAGCTTTCTTT. Using reference TRBV7-9 and TRBJ1-1 for the parts outside the CDR3, the full variable domain is DTGVSQNPRHKITKRGQNVTFRCDPISEHNRLYWYRQTLGQGPEFLTYFQNEAQLEKSRLLSDRFSAERPKGSFSTLEIQRTEQGDSAMYLCASSAGLTGDTEAFFGQGTRLTVV.